These T cell receptor beta chains were read from a single sample in a study of CD8+CD57+ T cells in acquired aplastic anemia. TCRdb re-analysed the reads in MiXCR, keeping a single row per CDR3 protein. The sample yields over 100,000 distinct CDR3 sequences, around two fifths seen once. Sequencing was carried out using sorted CD4+, CD8+, or CD8+CD57+ T cells (not recorded which) from PBMCs. These receptors all stem from a human donor in good health, serving as a control. CDR3s include the opening cysteine and the closing phenylalanine or tryptophan. D genes are given only for firm matches. A clone size is listed for some rows: how often the clone was seen (once, few, many), or a class if it is expanded.

j_call: TRBJ2-7; clone_size: many; v_call: TRBV9; d_call: TRBD2; cdr3_aa: CASSVSASGTYEQYF; cdr3_nt: TGTGCCAGCAGCGTAAGTGCTAGCGGGACCTACGAGCAGTACTTC
j_call: TRBJ1-1; clone_size: many; v_call: TRBV19; d_call: -; cdr3_aa: CASSGWLGSTEAFF; cdr3_nt: TGTGCCAGTAGTGGGTGGCTAGGGAGCACTGAAGCTTTCTTT
j_call: TRBJ2-5; clone_size: many; v_call: TRBV5-4; d_call: TRBD1; cdr3_aa: CASSRTGERETQYF; cdr3_nt: TGTGCCAGCAGTAGGACAGGGGAAAGGGAGACCCAGTACTTC
j_call: TRBJ1-3; clone_size: once; v_call: TRBV4-2; d_call: TRBD1; cdr3_aa: CASSQDRGLRGNTICF; cdr3_nt: TGTGCCAGCAGCCAAGACAGGGGGCTGAGGGGAAACACCATATGTTTT
j_call: TRBJ1-4; clone_size: many; v_call: TRBV7-2; d_call: TRBD1; cdr3_aa: CASSAQGGNEKLFF; cdr3_nt: TGTGCCAGCAGCGCACAGGGGGGAAATGAAAAACTGTTTTTT
j_call: TRBJ2-7; clone_size: -; v_call: TRBV24-1; d_call: TRBD1; cdr3_aa: CATSWTGDEQYF; cdr3_nt: TGTGCCACCAGCTGGACAGGAGACGAGCAGTACTTC
j_call: TRBJ2-3; clone_size: few; v_call: TRBV20-1; d_call: TRBD2; cdr3_aa: CSALAGAGDTQYF; cdr3_nt: TGCAGTGCCCTAGCGGGAGCGGGTGATACGCAGTATTTT
j_call: TRBJ2-1; clone_size: many; v_call: TRBV5-1; d_call: -; cdr3_aa: CASSLSSNNEQFF; cdr3_nt: TGCGCCAGCAGCTTGTCTAGCAACAATGAGCAGTTCTTC
j_call: TRBJ1-4; clone_size: -; v_call: TRBV4-1; d_call: TRBD1; cdr3_aa: CASSQAQTGGEEKLFF; cdr3_nt: TGCGCCAGCAGCCAAGCCCAGACAGGGGGCGAGGAAAAACTGTTTTTT
j_call: TRBJ1-5; clone_size: few; v_call: TRBV18; d_call: -; cdr3_aa: CASSLGPGYNQPQHF; cdr3_nt: TGTGCCAGCTCCCTAGGCCCAGGGTACAATCAGCCCCAGCATTTT
j_call: TRBJ1-1; clone_size: -; v_call: TRBV2; d_call: TRBD1; cdr3_aa: CASSGTGLLPAFF; cdr3_nt: TGTGCCAGCAGTGGGACAGGGCTTCTCCCAGCTTTCTTT
j_call: TRBJ2-3; clone_size: -; v_call: TRBV29-1; d_call: -; cdr3_aa: CSVDLSGYGTDTQYF; cdr3_nt: TGCAGCGTTGACCTAAGCGGGTACGGCACAGATACGCAGTATTTT
j_call: TRBJ2-7; clone_size: many; v_call: TRBV3-1; d_call: -; cdr3_aa: CASSRPGHRKYF; cdr3_nt: TGTGCCAGCAGCCGTCCTGGACATCGTAAGTACTTC
j_call: TRBJ1-5; clone_size: few; v_call: TRBV2; d_call: TRBD1; cdr3_aa: CASTTDRDSNQPQHF; cdr3_nt: TGTGCCAGCACCACGGACAGGGATAGCAATCAGCCCCAGCATTTT
j_call: TRBJ2-3; clone_size: many; v_call: TRBV4-1; d_call: -; cdr3_aa: CASSQVRGDTQYF; cdr3_nt: TGCGCCAGCAGCCAAGTTCGAGGGGATACGCAGTATTTT
j_call: TRBJ2-2; clone_size: many; v_call: TRBV20-1; d_call: TRBD2; cdr3_aa: CSVKRGSEVTGELFF; cdr3_nt: TGCAGTGTCAAACGCGGGAGTGAGGTCACCGGGGAGCTGTTTTTT
j_call: TRBJ2-3; clone_size: many; v_call: TRBV15; d_call: TRBD1; cdr3_aa: CATSRGYGTVLSDTQYF; cdr3_nt: TGTGCCACCAGCAGAGGTTACGGGACAGTTTTGTCGGATACGCAGTATTTT
j_call: TRBJ1-2; clone_size: many; v_call: TRBV10-2; d_call: TRBD1; cdr3_aa: CASSPTGDGYTF; cdr3_nt: TGCGCCAGCAGTCCGACAGGGGATGGCTACACCTTC
j_call: TRBJ1-5; clone_size: many; v_call: TRBV19; d_call: -; cdr3_aa: CASCSRVLQGGNQPQHF; cdr3_nt: TGTGCCAGTTGTAGCAGGGTTCTTCAAGGTGGCAATCAGCCCCAGCATTTT
j_call: TRBJ1-2; clone_size: -; v_call: TRBV4-2; d_call: -; cdr3_aa: CASSPLENSSNYGYTF; cdr3_nt: TGTGCCAGCAGCCCTCTTGAGAACAGCTCTAACTATGGCTACACCTTC
j_call: TRBJ1-2; clone_size: many; v_call: TRBV9; d_call: -; cdr3_aa: CASSVGITGQDGYTF; cdr3_nt: TGTGCCAGCAGCGTAGGTATTACAGGGCAGGATGGCTACACCTTC
j_call: TRBJ2-1; clone_size: many; v_call: TRBV11-2; d_call: -; cdr3_aa: CASSVVPVPYNEQFF; cdr3_nt: TGTGCCAGCAGCGTGGTACCCGTCCCATACAATGAGCAGTTCTTC
j_call: TRBJ1-3; clone_size: many; v_call: TRBV20-1; d_call: -; cdr3_aa: CSAPGESRSTIYF; cdr3_nt: TGCAGTGCCCCCGGGGAGAGCCGGAGCACCATATATTTT
j_call: TRBJ2-1; clone_size: many; v_call: TRBV6-1; d_call: -; cdr3_aa: CASWRADNEQFF; cdr3_nt: TGTGCCAGCTGGAGGGCAGACAATGAGCAGTTCTTC
j_call: TRBJ1-1; clone_size: many; v_call: TRBV20-1; d_call: -; cdr3_aa: CSARGGTNTEAFF; cdr3_nt: TGCAGTGCTAGAGGGGGGACAAACACTGAAGCTTTCTTT
j_call: TRBJ2-1; clone_size: many; v_call: TRBV5-1; d_call: TRBD2; cdr3_aa: CASSLSWAGAHNEQFF; cdr3_nt: TGCGCCAGCAGCTTGAGTTGGGCGGGAGCCCACAATGAGCAGTTCTTC